A single sample gave rise to the 15 T cell receptor beta chains below, sequenced in a study of radiotherapy plus CTLA-4 blockade in lung cancer. Only in-frame clones appear in the TCRdb table, and some are missing; sequencing was by immunoSEQ multiplex PCR. The sample lists approximately 77,000 clones; around 79% were seen once. The source was peripheral blood, collected from a patient treated with radiotherapy plus ipilimumab. All receptors come from a human donor with non-small cell lung cancer whose response to radiotherapy plus ipilimumab could not be evaluated. Some clones in this sample may be carry-over from other donors' samples.

V gene TRBV4-3 combines with J gene TRBJ2-3; 7 bases map to TRBD2. Trimming took 4 bases from V and 3 from J; bases not matched to a gene: 4. This CDR3 has 14 residues. CDR1 is LGHNA and CDR2 is YSLEER in the germline V gene. The CDR3 nucleotides are TGCGCCAGCAGCCCTATGGGGGGGACAGATACGCAGTATTTT. Protein sequence: CASSPMGGTDTQYF.

This clone has more than one count but fewer than ten. V usage is TRBV20-1 and J usage is TRBJ1-2; possible D gene TRBD1, 5 bases. Between the trimmed V and J ends, which lost 3 bases and 6 bases, there was a span of 5 bases. The germline CDR1 and CDR2 sequences are DFQATT and SNEGSKA (reference sequence). The length of the CDR3 is 10 residues. For the CDR3, the DNA is TGCAGTGCTAGCAGGGATGGCTACACCTTC. The encoded protein is CSASRDGYTF.

This chain connects TRBV18 to TRBJ1-4; no firm D call. Trimming shortened V by 3 bases and J by 6 bases, and 11 bases separated the two germline ends. The length of the CDR3 is 14 residues. The germline V gene encodes CDR1 KGHSH and CDR2 LQKENI. CDR3 sequence (DNA): TGTGCCAGCTCACCGGAATGGAGGGATGAAAAACTGTTTTTT. Amino acid sequence: CASSPEWRDEKLFF.

J is TRBJ2-7 and V is TRBV6-6, with a weak D call TRBD1 (5 bases). From germline, CDR1 is MNHNY and CDR2 SVGAGI (reference sequence). V dropped 0 bases and J dropped 2 bases, with 14 bases sitting between them. This CDR3 contains 16 residues. CDR3 DNA: TGTGCCAGCAGTTACTCCGTACGAGACAGCACCTACGAGCAGTACTTC. This encodes CASSYSVRDSTYEQYF.

The sample holds a few counts of this clone. The gene calls are TRBV29-1 and TRBJ2-5; maybe TRBD2 (6 bases). The CDR3 covers 11 residues. Germline V lookup: CDR1 SQVTM, CDR2 ANQGSEA. V lost 7 bases and J 2 bases, leaving 8 bases between the germline ends. The CDR3 DNA reads as TGCAGCGCGGGGGTTCAAGAGACCCAGTACTTC. Its protein product is CSAGVQETQYF.

In its sample, this clone was seen a few times. The chain employs TRBV7-9 and TRBJ1-1; D perhaps matches TRBD1 (5 bases). V dropped 5 bases and J dropped 0 bases, with 7 bases sitting between them. This CDR3 is built from 13 residues. Germline V CDR1 and CDR2: SEHNR, FQNEAQ (reference sequence). This chain's CDR3 is CASSPRVNTEAFF. Written as DNA, the CDR3 is TGTGCCAGCAGCCCCAGGGTGAACACTGAAGCTTTCTTT. Combining the CDR3 with reference TRBV7-9 and TRBJ1-1 gives the whole variable domain DTGVSQNPRHKITKRGQNVTFRCDPISEHNRLYWYRQTLGQGPEFLTYFQNEAQLEKSRLLSDRFSAERPKGSFSTLEIQRTEQGDSAMYLCASSPRVNTEAFFGQGTRLTVV.

The chain has TRBV5-5 and TRBJ1-6; 8 bases fit TRBD1. V lost 2 bases, J lost 12 bases, and 4 bases stayed unmatched. Looked up from germline, CDR1 is SGHKS and CDR2 is YYEKEE (reference sequence). CDR3 length: 13 amino acids. CDR3 DNA: TGTGCCAGCAGCTTAAGAGACAGGGGACCCCTCCACTTT. It specifies CASSLRDRGPLHF. Full variable domain (outside the CDR3, taken from reference TRBV5-5 and TRBJ1-6): DAGVTQSPTHLIKTRGQQVTLRCSPISGHKSVSWYQQVLGQGPQFIFQYYEKEERGRGNFPDRFSARQFPNYSSELNVNALLLGDSALYLCASSLRDRGPLHFGNGTRLTVT.

Only a few counts were recorded for this clone. The chain carries TRBV10-2 and TRBJ2-7, with D maybe TRBD1 (5 bases). The ends were cut back, 3 bases at V and 2 bases at J, with 11 bases in the middle. Germline V gene lookup returns CDR1 WSHSY and CDR2 SAAADI. The CDR3 is made up of 14 amino acids. The CDR3 DNA reads TGCGCCAGCAGTGAAGGGGTCAAGACCTACGAGCAGTACTTC. It is translated as CASSEGVKTYEQYF.

The CDR3 DNA reads TGTGCCAGCAGTTTATTGGGGGGGGGCTATGGCTACACCTTC. Translated, it gives CASSLLGGGYGYTF. The chain uses TRBV28 and TRBJ1-2; a weak D match, TRBD1 (5 bases). The V and J ends lost 1 base and 4 bases respectively, with 10 bases between them. Germline CDR1 is MDHEN and CDR2 is SYDVKM. There are 14 residues in the CDR3.

The CDR3 region is CASSGSAARSNYGYTF. The CDR3 nucleotides are TGTGCCAGCAGCGGTAGCGCGGCGAGGTCTAACTATGGCTACACCTTC. The rearrangement uses TRBV7-9 and TRBJ1-2; D is undetermined. The CDR3 consists of 16 residues. Trimming cost V 5 bases and J 0 bases, with 16 bases left between them. Germline V gene sequence: CDR1 SEHNR, CDR2 FQNEAQ (reference sequence). Supplemented by reference TRBV7-9 and TRBJ1-2, the full variable domain reads DTGVSQNPRHKITKRGQNVTFRCDPISEHNRLYWYRQTLGQGPEFLTYFQNEAQLEKSRLLSDRFSAERPKGSFSTLEIQRTEQGDSAMYLCASSGSAARSNYGYTFGSGTRLTVV.

V usage is TRBV2 and J usage is TRBJ2-1; weak D call: TRBD1 (6 bases). The CDR3 has 11 residues. V shed 8 bases and J shed 15 bases, with 17 bases lying between them. Per germline, CDR1 SNHLY and CDR2 FYNNEI. This CDR3 reads CASRARGWRFF. CDR3 nucleotides: TGTGCCAGCCGGGCGAGGGGGTGGCGGTTCTTC.

V and J are TRBV4-1 and TRBJ2-5; 8 bases fit TRBD1. CDR1 is MGHRA and CDR2 is YSYEKL in the germline V gene. V lost 3 bases and J lost 2; bases outside the gene matches: 5. The CDR3 loop spans 15 amino acids. The CDR3 loop is CASSHPGQGQETQYF. In DNA, the CDR3 is TGCGCCAGCAGCCACCCCGGACAGGGACAAGAGACCCAGTACTTC.

V is TRBV7-9 and J is TRBJ2-1, with D unresolved. This CDR3 is 16 amino acids long. CDR1 and CDR2 from the germline V gene are SEHNR and FQNEAQ (reference sequence). Trimming removed 2 bases from V and 6 bases from J, with 17 bases in between. CDR3 DNA: TGTGCCAGCAGCTTAAGACAACTCGAGCTGGTCAATGAGCAGTTCTTC. Encoded protein: CASSLRQLELVNEQFF.

V is TRBV27 and J is TRBJ1-1, with 7 bases identical to TRBD1. The CDR3 has 14 amino acids. Looked up from germline, CDR1 is MNHEY and CDR2 is SMNVEV (reference sequence). The junction had 4 bases not matched to a gene; V was cut back by 3 bases and J by 3 bases. The CDR3 loop is CASSFSRGDTEAFF. Here the CDR3 DNA reads TGTGCCAGCAGTTTCAGCAGGGGGGACACTGAAGCTTTCTTT.

This chain connects TRBV4-1 to TRBJ2-7, with 8 bases that match TRBD1. J was trimmed by 5 bases and V by 1 base; bases with no gene match: 7. Germline CDR1 and CDR2: MGHRA and YSYEKL. CDR3 length: 15 amino acids. For the CDR3, the DNA is TGCGCCAGCAGCCAAGGGGTCAGGGGGCTGGACGAGCAGTACTTC. Its protein product is CASSQGVRGLDEQYF.